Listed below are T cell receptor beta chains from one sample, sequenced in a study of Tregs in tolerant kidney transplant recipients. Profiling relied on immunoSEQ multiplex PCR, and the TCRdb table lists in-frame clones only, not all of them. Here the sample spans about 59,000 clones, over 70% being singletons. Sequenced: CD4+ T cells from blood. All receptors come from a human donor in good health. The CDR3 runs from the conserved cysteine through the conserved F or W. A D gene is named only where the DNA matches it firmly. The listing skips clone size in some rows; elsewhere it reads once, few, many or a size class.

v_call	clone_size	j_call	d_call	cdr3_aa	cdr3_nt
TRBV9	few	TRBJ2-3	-	CASSVGRRGYNTQYF	TGTGCCAGCAGCGTGGGGCGGAGAGGCTATAATACGCAGTATTTT
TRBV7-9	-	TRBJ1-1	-	CASSINTGRPEAFF	TGTGCCAGCAGTATCAACACCGGCAGACCTGAAGCTTTCTTT
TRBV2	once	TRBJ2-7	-	CASSDREMGEQYF	TGTGCCAGCAGTGACCGGGAGATGGGGGAGCAGTACTTC
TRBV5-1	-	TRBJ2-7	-	CASSLLSAVYEQYF	TGCGCCAGCAGCTTACTCTCAGCCGTCTACGAGCAGTACTTC
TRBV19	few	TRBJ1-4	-	CASNPQTTNEKLFF	TGTGCCAGTAACCCACAGACAACTAATGAAAAACTGTTTTTT
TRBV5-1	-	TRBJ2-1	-	CASSFPTSSENNEQFF	TGCGCCAGCAGCTTCCCCACTAGCTCTGAAAACAATGAGCAGTTCTTC
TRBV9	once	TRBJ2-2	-	CASTPSSASTGELFF	TGTGCCAGCACCCCCTCTAGCGCTAGCACCGGGGAGCTGTTTTTT
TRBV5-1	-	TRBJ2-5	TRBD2	CASSPGGQETQYF	TGCGCCAGCTCCCCGGGGGGCCAAGAGACCCAGTACTTC
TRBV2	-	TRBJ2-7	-	CASSGGLSPYEQYF	TGTGCCAGCAGTGGTGGACTTTCCCCCTACGAGCAGTACTTC
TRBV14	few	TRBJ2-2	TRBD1	CASRMTLGTANTGELFF	TGTGCCAGCAGAATGACCCTAGGGACAGCGAACACCGGGGAGCTGTTTTTT
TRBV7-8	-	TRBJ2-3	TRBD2	CASSRRLALPHKYF	TGTGCCAGCAGTCGAAGACTAGCCTTACCCCACAAGTATTTT
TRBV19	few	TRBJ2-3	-	CASSLTDTQYF	TGTGCCAGTAGCCTCACAGATACGCAGTATTTT
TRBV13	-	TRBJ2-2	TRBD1	CASSNRGVGAGELFF	TGTGCCAGCAGCAACAGGGGAGTAGGGGCCGGGGAGCTGTTTTTT
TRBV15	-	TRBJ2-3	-	CATSIWVGGTDTQYF	TGTGCCACCAGCATATGGGTCGGGGGTACAGATACGCAGTATTTT
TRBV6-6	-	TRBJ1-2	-	CASSRGRNGYTF	TGTGCCAGCAGCAGAGGACGGAATGGCTACACCTTC
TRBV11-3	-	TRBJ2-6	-	CASSSDGGTGANVLTF	TGTGCCAGCAGTTCTGACGGGGGTACTGGGGCCAACGTCCTGACTTTC
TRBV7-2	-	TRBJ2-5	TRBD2	CASSPALAGAGETQYF	TGTGCCAGCAGCCCGGCACTAGCGGGGGCGGGGGAGACCCAGTACTTC
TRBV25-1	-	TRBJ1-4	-	CASSELGFATNEKLFF	TGTGCCAGCAGTGAATTGGGGTTTGCAACTAATGAAAAACTGTTTTTT
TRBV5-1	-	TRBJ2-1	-	CASSLEGNEQFF	TGCGCCAGCAGCTTGGAAGGTAATGAGCAGTTCTTC
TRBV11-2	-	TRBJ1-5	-	CASSLGWGEEPQHF	TGTGCCAGCAGCTTAGGGTGGGGAGAGGAGCCCCAGCATTTT
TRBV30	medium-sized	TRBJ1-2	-	CAWSQGVGYGYTF	TGTGCCTGGAGTCAAGGGGTTGGCTATGGCTACACCTTC
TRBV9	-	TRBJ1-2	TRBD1	CASSRDRDAYGYTF	TGTGCCAGCAGCAGGGACAGGGACGCCTATGGCTACACCTTC
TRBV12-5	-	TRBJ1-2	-	CASGPRGGGYGYTF	TGTGCTAGTGGTCCTAGAGGAGGGGGCTATGGCTACACCTTC
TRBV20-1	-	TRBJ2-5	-	CSAIRGETQYF	TGCAGTGCTATCAGAGGGGAGACCCAGTACTTC
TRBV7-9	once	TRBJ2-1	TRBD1	CASSLRTGVYNEQFF	TGTGCCAGCAGCTTACGAACAGGGGTATACAATGAGCAGTTCTTC
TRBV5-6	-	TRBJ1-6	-	CASSFGRGDSPLHF	TGTGCCAGCAGCTTCGGCAGGGGAGATTCACCCCTCCACTTT
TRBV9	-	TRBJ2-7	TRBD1	CASSVAPDRADYYEQYF	TGTGCCAGCAGCGTAGCCCCCGACAGGGCGGATTATTACGAGCAGTACTTC
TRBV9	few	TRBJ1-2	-	CASSRELGEGYTF	TGTGCCAGCAGCCGCGAACTTGGGGAGGGCTACACCTTC
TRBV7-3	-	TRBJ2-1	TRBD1	CASSSGRGHNEQFF	TGTGCCAGCAGCTCCGGCAGGGGGCACAATGAGCAGTTCTTC
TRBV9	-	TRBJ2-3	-	CASSVYGVGADTQYF	TGTGCCAGCAGCGTTTACGGGGTAGGGGCTGATACGCAGTATTTT
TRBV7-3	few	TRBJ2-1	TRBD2	CASSPYIERGHNEQFF	TGTGCCAGCAGCCCTTACATCGAGCGGGGCCACAATGAGCAGTTCTTC
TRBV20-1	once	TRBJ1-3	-	CSASSGNTIYF	TGCAGTGCTAGCTCTGGAAACACCATATATTTT
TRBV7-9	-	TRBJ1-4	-	CASSLEQVAYEKLFF	TGTGCCAGCAGCTTAGAACAGGTTGCCTATGAAAAACTGTTTTTT